The sequence of this T cell receptor beta chain was determined in a study of T cells after yellow fever vaccination. Whole-study results and caveats: Clonotypes appearing in both CD4 and CD8 compartments existed, and their share was small. Booster samples showed a return of most primary-vaccination clones (under 98% CD4, approximately 85% CD8).

Germline lookup yields CDR1 SGHVS and CDR2 FNYEAQ. Trimming took off 8 bases at V and 3 bases at J, with 9 bases between the two ends. CDR3 length: 12 amino acids. Each CDR3 protein is one row after TCRdb ran MiXCR on the 5' RACE reads. The repertoire holds 350,000 to 450,000 distinct CDR3 sequences, with under 7.5% as singletons. This clonotype came up many times. Antigen: not known. This TCR was recovered from a man younger than 45 who received the YFV17D yellow fever vaccine. The sample was PBMCs, taken 5 days after the yellow fever booster vaccination. The chain combines TRBV7-6 with TRBJ2-3; D call uncertain. CDR3 protein: CASAVGTDTQYF. CDR3 nucleotide sequence: TGTGCCAGCGCAGTAGGAACAGATACGCAGTATTTT.